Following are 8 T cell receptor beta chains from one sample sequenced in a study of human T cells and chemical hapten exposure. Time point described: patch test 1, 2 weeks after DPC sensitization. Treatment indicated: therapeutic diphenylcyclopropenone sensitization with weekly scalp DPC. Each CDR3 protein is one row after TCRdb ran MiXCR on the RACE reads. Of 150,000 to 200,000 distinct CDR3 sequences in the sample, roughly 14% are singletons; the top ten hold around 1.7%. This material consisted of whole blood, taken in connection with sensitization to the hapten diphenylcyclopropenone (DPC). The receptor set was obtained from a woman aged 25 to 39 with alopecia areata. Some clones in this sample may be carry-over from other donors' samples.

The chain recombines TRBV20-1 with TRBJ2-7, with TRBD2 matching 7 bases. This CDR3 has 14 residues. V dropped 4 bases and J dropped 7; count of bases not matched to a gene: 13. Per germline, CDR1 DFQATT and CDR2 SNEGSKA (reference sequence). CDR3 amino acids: CSATTSVDRWEQYF. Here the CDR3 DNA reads TGCAGTGCTACCACTAGCGTGGACCGGTGGGAGCAGTACTTC.

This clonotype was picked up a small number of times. The CDR3 loop is CASSPGQNSGNTIYF. The CDR3 bases are TGTGCCAGCAGCCCGGGACAGAACTCTGGAAACACCATATATTTT. The chain recombines TRBV7-6 with TRBJ1-3, with TRBD1 identical over 7 bases. This CDR3 is built from 15 residues. The junction had 4 bases not matched to a gene; V was cut back by 5 bases and J by 0 bases. Per germline, CDR1 SGHVS and CDR2 FNYEAQ.

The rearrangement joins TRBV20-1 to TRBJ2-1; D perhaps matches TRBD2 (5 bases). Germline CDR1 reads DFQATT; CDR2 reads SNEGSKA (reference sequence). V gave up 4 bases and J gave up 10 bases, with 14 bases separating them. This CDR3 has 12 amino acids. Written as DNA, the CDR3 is TGCAGTGCTAACCCCCTACTAGGGGAGCAGTTCTTC. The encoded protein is CSANPLLGEQFF.

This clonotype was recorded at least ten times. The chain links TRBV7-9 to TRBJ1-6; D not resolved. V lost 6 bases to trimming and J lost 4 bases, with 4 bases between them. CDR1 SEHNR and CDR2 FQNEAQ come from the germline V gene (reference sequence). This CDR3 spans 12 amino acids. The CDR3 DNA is TGTGCCAGCAGTATTTATAATTCACCCCTCCACTTT. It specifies CASSIYNSPLHF.

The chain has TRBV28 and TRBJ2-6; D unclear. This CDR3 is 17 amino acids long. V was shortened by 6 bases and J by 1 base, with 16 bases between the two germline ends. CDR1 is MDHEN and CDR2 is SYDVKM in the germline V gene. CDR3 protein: CASRPPTPLSGANVLTF. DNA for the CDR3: TGTGCCAGCAGGCCCCCCACTCCGCTATCTGGGGCCAACGTCCTGACTTTC.

The CDR3 nucleotides are TGCAGCGTTGAATCGGGTCTAGCGGTGTACAATGAGCAGTTCTTC. This sequence encodes CSVESGLAVYNEQFF. This chain joins TRBV29-1 and TRBJ2-1; 7 bases align to TRBD2. The CDR3 runs 15 residues. V was pared by 2 bases and J by 4 bases, with 8 bases of the junction left unmatched. Germline lookup yields CDR1 SQVTM and CDR2 ANQGSEA.

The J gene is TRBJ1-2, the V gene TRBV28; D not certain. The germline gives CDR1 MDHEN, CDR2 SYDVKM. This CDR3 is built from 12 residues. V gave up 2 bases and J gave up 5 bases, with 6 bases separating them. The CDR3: CASSLTEYGYTF. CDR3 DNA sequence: TGTGCCAGCAGTTTAACAGAGTATGGCTACACCTTC.

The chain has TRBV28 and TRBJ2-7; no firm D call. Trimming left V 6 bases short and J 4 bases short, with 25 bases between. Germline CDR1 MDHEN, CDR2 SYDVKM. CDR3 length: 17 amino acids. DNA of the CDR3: TGTGCCAGCAGCTCTTATGGGCGAGATTCGGCAGGATACGAGCAGTACTTC. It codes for CASSSYGRDSAGYEQYF.